The next 5 T cell receptor beta chains were all read from a single sample in a study of blood T cell repertoires in COVID-19. Sequencing used immunoSEQ multiplex PCR; TCRdb keeps in-frame clones, though not all of them. Of under 150,000 clones listed, 55% to 70% are singletons. Sequences were obtained from peripheral blood. All receptors come from an older woman with acute or convalescent COVID-19.

The J gene is TRBJ2-3, the V gene TRBV4-2; 16 bases line up with TRBD2. With 1 base clipped from V and 6 bases from J, the junction kept 13 bases outside the gene matches. Germline V gene sequence: CDR1 LGHNA, CDR2 YNFKEQ. This CDR3 comprises 20 residues. CDR3 sequence reads: CASSQVSNMGLAGGADTQYF. CDR3 nucleotides: TGTGCCAGCAGCCAAGTTTCCAATATGGGACTAGCGGGAGGGGCGGATACGCAGTATTTT.

The chain has TRBV12-5 and TRBJ1-6; no clear D. This CDR3 is built from 14 residues. Per the germline V gene, CDR1 is LGHNT and CDR2 is FRNRAP. V was clipped by 11 bases and J by 3 bases, with 14 bases between them. The CDR3, as DNA: TGTGCTTGCCGCGAGGCGGGCTATAATTCACCCCTCCACTTT. Its protein is CACREAGYNSPLHF.

This rearrangement joins TRBV5-1 to TRBJ2-1; D not resolved. V was cut by 0 bases and J by 0 bases, with 10 bases left in between. Germline-derived CDR1 and CDR2 are SGHRS and YFSETQ. CDR3 length equals 16 residues. Here the CDR3 DNA reads TGCGCCAGCAGCTTGGGCCTGCCGAGCTCCTACAATGAGCAGTTCTTC. It yields the protein CASSLGLPSSYNEQFF.

The rearrangement uses TRBV5-1 and TRBJ1-3; D is unclear. This CDR3 has 14 amino acids. Germline values: CDR1 SGHRS, CDR2 YFSETQ. With 0 bases removed from V and 7 bases from J, the gap between germline ends came to 11 bases. The CDR3 sequence: CASSLGQVENTIYF. The CDR3 coding sequence is TGCGCCAGCAGCTTGGGCCAGGTCGAGAACACCATATATTTT. The complete variable domain, with remaining parts taken from reference TRBV5-1 and TRBJ1-3, reads KAGVTQTPRYLIKTRGQQVTLSCSPISGHRSVSWYQQTPGQGLQFLFEYFSETQRNKGNFPGRFSGRQFSNSRSEMNVSTLELGDSALYLCASSLGQVENTIYFGEGSWLTVV.

V and J are TRBV11-3 and TRBJ2-3; 12 positions agree with TRBD2. The V and J ends lost 7 bases and 4 bases, in that order; junction bases with no gene match: 9. Germline V gene sequence: CDR1 SGHNT, CDR2 YENEEA. This CDR3 has 16 amino acids. The CDR3 is CASKPTSGGIADTQYF. CDR3 in DNA: TGTGCCAGCAAACCGACTAGCGGGGGTATCGCAGATACGCAGTATTTT.